The rows below give T cell receptor beta chains drawn from one sample of a study of OX40 agonist ivuxolimab in advanced cancers. This table comes from immunoSEQ multiplex PCR, and its TCRdb copy is limited to in-frame clones, with some not included. The data hold about 60,000 clones, with about 88% observed a single time. This material consisted of CD4+ or CD8+ T cells sorted from blood, taken in a trial of the OX40 agonist ivuxolimab. All receptors come from an adult with an advanced solid tumor such as melanoma, head and neck, liver or kidney cancer. Both conserved end residues are part of each CDR3. A D gene is named only where the DNA matches it firmly.

j_gene: TRBJ2-7; v_gene: TRBV6-5; d_gene: TRBD1; CDR3aa: CASTPPGTGGHEQYF; CDR3nt: TGTGCCAGCACCCCACCCGGGACAGGGGGCCACGAGCAGTACTTC
j_gene: TRBJ2-7; v_gene: TRBV11-2; d_gene: TRBD1; CDR3aa: CASSSTGTGYEQYF; CDR3nt: TGTGCCAGCAGCTCCACCGGGACAGGCTACGAGCAGTACTTC
j_gene: TRBJ1-3; v_gene: TRBV9; d_gene: TRBD1; CDR3aa: CASSEGAASGNTIYF; CDR3nt: TGTGCCAGCAGCGAGGGGGCAGCCTCTGGAAACACCATATATTTT
j_gene: TRBJ1-1; v_gene: TRBV2; d_gene: NA; CDR3aa: CASSDNELNTEAFF; CDR3nt: TGTGCCAGCAGTGATAACGAGCTGAACACTGAAGCTTTCTTT
j_gene: TRBJ1-2; v_gene: TRBV11-2; d_gene: TRBD1; CDR3aa: CASSPTGGNYGYTF; CDR3nt: TGTGCCAGCAGCCCGACAGGGGGCAACTATGGCTACACCTTC
j_gene: TRBJ2-2; v_gene: TRBV19; d_gene: NA; CDR3aa: CASTALSAGGELFF; CDR3nt: TGTGCCAGTACGGCTCTCAGCGCCGGCGGGGAGCTGTTTTTT
j_gene: TRBJ1-3; v_gene: TRBV28; d_gene: NA; CDR3aa: CASKGGNTIYF; CDR3nt: TGTGCCAGCAAGGGTGGAAACACCATATATTTT
j_gene: TRBJ2-1; v_gene: TRBV6-6; d_gene: TRBD2; CDR3aa: CASSYERGTYNEQFF; CDR3nt: TGTGCCAGCAGTTACGAGCGGGGGACCTACAATGAGCAGTTCTTC
j_gene: TRBJ2-5; v_gene: TRBV21-1; d_gene: NA; CDR3aa: CASSKVDFPFQETQYF; CDR3nt: TGTGCCAGCAGCAAAGTAGACTTCCCATTTCAAGAGACCCAGTACTTC
j_gene: TRBJ1-1; v_gene: TRBV5-4; d_gene: NA; CDR3aa: CASSLTVVSPEAFF; CDR3nt: TGTGCCAGCAGCTTGACTGTGGTAAGCCCTGAAGCTTTCTTT
j_gene: TRBJ2-2; v_gene: TRBV29-1; d_gene: TRBD2; CDR3aa: CSVEGTSDRRYTGELFF; CDR3nt: TGCAGCGTTGAAGGGACTAGCGACCGCCGTTACACCGGGGAGCTGTTTTTT
j_gene: TRBJ2-1; v_gene: TRBV18; d_gene: NA; CDR3aa: CASSRNTGTYNEQFF; CDR3nt: TGTGCCAGCTCACGAAATACCGGGACATACAATGAGCAGTTCTTC
j_gene: TRBJ1-3; v_gene: TRBV7-8; d_gene: NA; CDR3aa: CASSLDRFGNTIYF; CDR3nt: TGTGCCAGCAGCTTAGACAGGTTTGGAAACACCATATATTTT
j_gene: TRBJ1-6; v_gene: TRBV19; d_gene: TRBD1; CDR3aa: CASSLTGSNSPLHF; CDR3nt: TGTGCCAGTAGCTTGACAGGGTCAAATTCACCCCTCCACTTT
j_gene: TRBJ2-2; v_gene: TRBV7-3; d_gene: TRBD2; CDR3aa: CASSLTPSGSIGTGELFF; CDR3nt: TGTGCCAGCAGCTTAACCCCTAGCGGGAGTATCGGCACCGGGGAGCTGTTTTTT